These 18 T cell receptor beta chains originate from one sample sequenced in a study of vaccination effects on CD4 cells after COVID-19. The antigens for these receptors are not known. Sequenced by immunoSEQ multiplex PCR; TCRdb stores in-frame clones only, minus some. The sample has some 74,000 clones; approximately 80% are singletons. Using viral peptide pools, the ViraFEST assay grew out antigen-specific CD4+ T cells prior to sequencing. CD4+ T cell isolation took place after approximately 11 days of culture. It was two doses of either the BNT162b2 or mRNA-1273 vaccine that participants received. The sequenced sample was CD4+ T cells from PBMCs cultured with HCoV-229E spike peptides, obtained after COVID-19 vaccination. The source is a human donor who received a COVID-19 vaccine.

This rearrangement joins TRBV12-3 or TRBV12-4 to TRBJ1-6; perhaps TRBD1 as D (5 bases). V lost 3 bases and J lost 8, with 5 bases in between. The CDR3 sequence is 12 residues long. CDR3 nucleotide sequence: TGTGCCAGCAGTTTCAGGGATTCACCCCTCCACTTT. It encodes CASSFRDSPLHF.

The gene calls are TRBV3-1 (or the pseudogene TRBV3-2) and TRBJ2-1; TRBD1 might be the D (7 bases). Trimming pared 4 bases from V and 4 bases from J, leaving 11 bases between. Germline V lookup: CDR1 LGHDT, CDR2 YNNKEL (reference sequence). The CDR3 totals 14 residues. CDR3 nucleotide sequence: TGTGCCAGCAGCCGGGCAGGGGGGTACAATGAGCAGTTCTTC. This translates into CASSRAGGYNEQFF.

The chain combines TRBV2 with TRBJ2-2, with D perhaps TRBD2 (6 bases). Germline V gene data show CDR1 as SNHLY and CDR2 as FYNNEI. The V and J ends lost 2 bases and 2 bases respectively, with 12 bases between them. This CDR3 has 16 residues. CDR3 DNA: TGTGCCAGCAGTGAACTGGCGGGGCCCAACACCGGGGAGCTGTTTTTT. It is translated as CASSELAGPNTGELFF.

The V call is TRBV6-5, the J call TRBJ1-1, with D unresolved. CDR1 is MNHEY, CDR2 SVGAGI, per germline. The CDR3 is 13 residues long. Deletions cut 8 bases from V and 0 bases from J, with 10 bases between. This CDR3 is CASGYGVNTEAFF. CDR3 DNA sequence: TGTGCCAGCGGATACGGGGTGAACACTGAAGCTTTCTTT.

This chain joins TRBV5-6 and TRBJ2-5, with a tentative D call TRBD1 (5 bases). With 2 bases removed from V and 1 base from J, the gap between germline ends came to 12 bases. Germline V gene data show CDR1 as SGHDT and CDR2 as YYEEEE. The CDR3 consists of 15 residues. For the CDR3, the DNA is TGTGCCAGCAGCTTATCAGGGTTGACCCAAGAGACCCAGTACTTC. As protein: CASSLSGLTQETQYF.

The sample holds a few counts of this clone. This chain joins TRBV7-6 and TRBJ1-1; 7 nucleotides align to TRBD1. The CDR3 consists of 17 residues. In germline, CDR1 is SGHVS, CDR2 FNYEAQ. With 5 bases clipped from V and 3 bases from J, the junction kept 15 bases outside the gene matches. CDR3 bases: TGTGCCAGCAGCAGCCTCCTACAGGGGCCAGACTACACTGAAGCTTTCTTT. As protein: CASSSLLQGPDYTEAFF.

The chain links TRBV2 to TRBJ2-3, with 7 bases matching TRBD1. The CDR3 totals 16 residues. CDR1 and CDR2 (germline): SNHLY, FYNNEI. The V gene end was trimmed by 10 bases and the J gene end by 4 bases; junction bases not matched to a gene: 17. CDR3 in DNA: TGTGCCAACAGGGGTGGACCCTCCGGGAAGGCAGATACGCAGTATTTT. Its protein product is CANRGGPSGKADTQYF.

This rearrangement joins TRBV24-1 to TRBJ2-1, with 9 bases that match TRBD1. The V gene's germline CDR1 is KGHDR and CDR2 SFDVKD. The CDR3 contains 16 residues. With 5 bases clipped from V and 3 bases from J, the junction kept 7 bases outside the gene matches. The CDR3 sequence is CATSGLQGAFYNEQFF. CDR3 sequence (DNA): TGTGCCACCAGTGGCCTACAGGGGGCTTTCTACAATGAGCAGTTCTTC.

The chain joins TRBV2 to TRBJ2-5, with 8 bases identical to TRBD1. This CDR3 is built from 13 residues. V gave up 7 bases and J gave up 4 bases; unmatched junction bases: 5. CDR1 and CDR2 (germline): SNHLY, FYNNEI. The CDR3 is CASTVDRGETQYF. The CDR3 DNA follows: TGTGCCAGCACCGTCGACAGGGGAGAGACCCAGTACTTC.

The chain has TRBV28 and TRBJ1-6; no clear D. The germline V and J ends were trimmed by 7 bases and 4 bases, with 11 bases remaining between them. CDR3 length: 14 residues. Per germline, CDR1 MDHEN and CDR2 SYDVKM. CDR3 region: CASTPHSYNSPLHF. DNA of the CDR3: TGTGCCAGCACTCCCCACAGTTATAATTCACCCCTCCACTTT.

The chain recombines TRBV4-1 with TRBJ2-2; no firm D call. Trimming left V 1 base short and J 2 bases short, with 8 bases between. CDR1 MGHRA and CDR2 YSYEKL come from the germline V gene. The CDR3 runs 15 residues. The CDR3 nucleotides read TGCGCCAGCAGCCAAGTGACGCCCAACACCGGGGAGCTGTTTTTT. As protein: CASSQVTPNTGELFF.

The CDR3 loop reads CASTGLYTEAFF. Here the CDR3 DNA reads TGTGCCAGCACCGGACTGTACACTGAAGCTTTCTTT. The chain joins TRBV2 to TRBJ1-1; D unresolved. The CDR3 has 12 amino acids. Trimming took 7 bases from V and 3 from J, leaving 9 bases between them. Germline V gene sequence: CDR1 SNHLY, CDR2 FYNNEI.

The CDR3 DNA reads TGTGCCTGGAGTGGGGATTTGGACACTGAAGCTTTCTTT. Translated, it gives CAWSGDLDTEAFF. This sequence joins TRBV30 and TRBJ1-1; D not certain. V was cut by 1 base and J by 3 bases, with 9 bases left in between. The CDR3 contains 13 residues. Germline CDR1 reads GTSNPN; CDR2 reads SVGIG (reference sequence). Full variable domain (rest looked up from reference TRBV30 and TRBJ1-1): SQTIHQWPATLVQPVGSPLSLECTVEGTSNPNLYWYRQAAGRGLQLLFYSVGIGQISSEVPQNLSASRPQDRQFILSSKKLLLSDSGFYLCAWSGDLDTEAFFGQGTRLTVV.

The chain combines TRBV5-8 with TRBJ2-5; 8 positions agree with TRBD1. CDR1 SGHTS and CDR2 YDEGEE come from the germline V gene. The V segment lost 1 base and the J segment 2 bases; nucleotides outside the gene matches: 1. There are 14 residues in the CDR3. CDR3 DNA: TGTGCCAGCAGCTTGTACAGGGGGCAAGAGACCCAGTACTTC. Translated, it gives CASSLYRGQETQYF.

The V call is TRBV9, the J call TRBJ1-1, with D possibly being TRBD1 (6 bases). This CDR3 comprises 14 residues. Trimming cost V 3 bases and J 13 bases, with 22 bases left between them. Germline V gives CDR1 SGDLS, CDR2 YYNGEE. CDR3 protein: CASSAAVGGGKIFF. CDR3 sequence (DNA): TGTGCCAGCAGCGCCGCGGTTGGAGGGGGGAAAATTTTCTTT.

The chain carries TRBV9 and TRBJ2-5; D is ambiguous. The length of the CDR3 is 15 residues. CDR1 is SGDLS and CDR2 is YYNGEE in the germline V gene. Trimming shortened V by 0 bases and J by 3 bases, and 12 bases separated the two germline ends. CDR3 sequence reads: CASSVGPAGEETQYF. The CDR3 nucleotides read TGTGCCAGCAGCGTAGGGCCGGCTGGGGAAGAGACCCAGTACTTC.

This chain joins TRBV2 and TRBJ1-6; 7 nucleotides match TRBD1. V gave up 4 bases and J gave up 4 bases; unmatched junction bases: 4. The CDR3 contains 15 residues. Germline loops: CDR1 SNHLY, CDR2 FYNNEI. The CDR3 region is CASSVGTEYNSPLHF. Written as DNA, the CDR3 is TGTGCCAGCAGTGTCGGGACAGAATATAATTCACCCCTCCACTTT.

CDR3 nucleotides: TGTGCCAGCAGTGAACCGAAGATAGGCCCAAATCAGCCCCAGCATTTT. This translates into CASSEPKIGPNQPQHF. The chain has TRBV6-1 and TRBJ1-5; D is unresolved. CDR3 length: 16 amino acids. The germline gives CDR1 MNHNS, CDR2 SASEGT. Deletions cut 2 bases from V and 4 bases from J, with 15 bases between.